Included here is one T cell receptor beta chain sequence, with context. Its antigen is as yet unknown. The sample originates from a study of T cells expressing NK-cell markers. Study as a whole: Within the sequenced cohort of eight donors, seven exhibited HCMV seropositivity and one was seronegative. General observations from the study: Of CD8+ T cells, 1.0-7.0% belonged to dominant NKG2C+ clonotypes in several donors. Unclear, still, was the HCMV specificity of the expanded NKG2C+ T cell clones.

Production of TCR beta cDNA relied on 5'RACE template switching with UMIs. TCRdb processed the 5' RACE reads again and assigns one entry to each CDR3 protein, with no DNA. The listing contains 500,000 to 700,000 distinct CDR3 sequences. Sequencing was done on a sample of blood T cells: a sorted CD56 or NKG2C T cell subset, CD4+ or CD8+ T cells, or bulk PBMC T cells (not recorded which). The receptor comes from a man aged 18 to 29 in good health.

The CDR3 loop reads CASSRPGPASTDTQYF. The V and J genes are TRBV7-2 and TRBJ2-3; no DNA is available, so the TRBD1 call from TCRdb remains unchecked. In germline, CDR1 is SGHTA, CDR2 FQGNSA. This CDR3 comprises 16 residues.